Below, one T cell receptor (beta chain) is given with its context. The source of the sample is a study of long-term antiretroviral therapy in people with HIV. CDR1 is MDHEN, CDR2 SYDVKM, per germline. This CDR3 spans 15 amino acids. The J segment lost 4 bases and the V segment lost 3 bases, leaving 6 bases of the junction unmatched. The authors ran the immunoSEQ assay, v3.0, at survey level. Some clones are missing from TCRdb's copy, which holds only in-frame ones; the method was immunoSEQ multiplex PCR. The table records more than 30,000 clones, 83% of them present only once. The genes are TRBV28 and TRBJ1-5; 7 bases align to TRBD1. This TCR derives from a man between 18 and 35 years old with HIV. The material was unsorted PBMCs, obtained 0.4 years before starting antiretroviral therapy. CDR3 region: CASSFRQGGNQPQHF. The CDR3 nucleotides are TGTGCCAGCAGTTTTAGGCAGGGGGGGAATCAGCCCCAGCATTTT.